A single sample is the source of the 20 T cell receptor beta chains below, sequenced in a study of glioma-infiltrating T cells. Amplification of TCR alpha and beta CDR3 regions from RNA used iRepertoire nested multiplex PCR. TCRdb reanalysed the multiplex PCR reads using MiXCR and keeps one entry per CDR3 protein. Here the sample spans 150,000 to 200,000 distinct CDR3 sequences, more than 35% being singletons. The sequencing sample was made of glioma tissue, nonneoplastic brain tissue, or PBMCs (not recorded which). These receptor sequences come from a human donor with low-grade glioma or glioblastoma, undergoing nonglioma brain surgery, or in good health (not recorded which).

This clonotype was observed a few times. Given a much more abundant clone one base away, this may be a read error. The rearrangement uses TRBV27 and TRBJ2-5; D is uncertain. The CDR3 runs 13 residues. The germline V gene has CDR1 MNHEY and CDR2 SMNVEV (reference sequence). Here the CDR3 DNA reads TGTGCCAGCAGTTTAGAGTCAGAAGAGACCAAGTACTTC. Its protein is CASSLESEETKYF.

This clonotype has a count of ten or more. V is TRBV6-1 and J is TRBJ2-1; no reliable D call. Looked up from germline, CDR1 is MNHNS and CDR2 is SASEGT. V was shortened by 6 bases and J by 4 bases, with 16 bases between the two germline ends. This CDR3 comprises 15 residues. CDR3 protein: CASSQGPGGYNEQFF. For the CDR3, the DNA is TGTGCCAGCAGCCAAGGGCCCGGTGGTTACAATGAGCAGTTCTTC.

Concerning this clonotype: A much more abundant neighbour one base away suggests this may be a read error. The genes are TRBV4-1 and TRBJ2-7, with a tentative D call TRBD2 (6 bases). The CDR3 spans 16 residues. V lost 1 base, J lost 6 bases, and 19 bases lay in between. Germline lookup yields CDR1 MGHRA and CDR2 YSYEKL. The CDR3 bases are TGCGCCAGCAGCCAAGGAGGTTTTGGGGGGAAAGGCGAGCAGTACTTC. It specifies CASSQGGFGGKGEQYF.

This clonotype occurred a few times. V usage is TRBV5-1 and J usage is TRBJ2-1; 7 bases map to TRBD2. Germline loops: CDR1 SGHRS, CDR2 YFSETQ. The CDR3 has 12 residues. J lost 6 bases, V lost 6 bases, and 3 bases had no gene match. CDR3 sequence: CASTRTSNEQFF. The CDR3 nucleotides are TGCGCCAGCACACGGACTAGCAATGAGCAGTTCTTC.

V usage is TRBV10-3 and J usage is TRBJ2-1, with D possibly being TRBD1 or TRBD2 (5 bases each). The germline V gene encodes CDR1 ENHRY and CDR2 SYGVKD. This CDR3 spans 17 amino acids. Trimming removed 3 bases at V and 4 bases at J, with 19 bases between. This chain's CDR3 is CAISDHSLGELYNEQFF. For the CDR3, the DNA is TGTGCCATCAGTGACCACTCTTTGGGGGAGTTATACAATGAGCAGTTCTTC.

The rearrangement joins TRBV30 to TRBJ2-7, with a weak D call TRBD1 (5 bases). The CDR3 length is 13 residues. In germline, CDR1 is GTSNPN, CDR2 SVGIG (reference sequence). V dropped 6 bases and J dropped 0 bases, with 12 bases sitting between them. The CDR3 DNA is TGTGCCTGCTTTATCAGGGCCTCCTACGAGCAGTACTTC. Protein product: CACFIRASYEQYF.

This clonotype came up many times. CDR3 coding DNA: TGTGCCAGCAGCTTGTTCAACGGCCCTATTCACAATGAGCAGTTCTTC. It yields the protein CASSLFNGPIHNEQFF. The chain couples TRBV7-9 to TRBJ2-1; no firm D call. This CDR3 spans 16 amino acids. Germline CDR1 reads SEHNR; CDR2 reads FQNEAQ (reference sequence). V lost 3 bases to trimming and J lost 5 bases, with 17 bases between them. Full variable domain (outside the CDR3, taken from reference TRBV7-9 and TRBJ2-1): DTGVSQNPRHKITKRGQNVTFRCDPISEHNRLYWYRQTLGQGPEFLTYFQNEAQLEKSRLLSDRFSAERPKGSFSTLEIQRTEQGDSAMYLCASSLFNGPIHNEQFFGPGTRLTVL.

The chain couples TRBV28 to TRBJ2-3; 11 bases line up with TRBD2. Germline lookup yields CDR1 MDHEN and CDR2 SYDVKM. The CDR3 has 15 amino acids. With 6 bases clipped from V and 11 bases from J, the junction kept 13 bases outside the gene matches. The DNA of the CDR3 is TGTGCCAGCAGCCTAACTAGCGGGGGAGTCGGGATGCAGTATTTT. It translates to CASSLTSGGVGMQYF.

This sequence joins TRBV7-2 and TRBJ1-3, with a weak D call TRBD1 (5 bases). Germline V CDR1 and CDR2: SGHTA, FQGNSA. CDR3 length: 15 residues. V lost 7 bases to trimming and J lost 3 bases, with 16 bases between them. CDR3 loop: CASTFLRGFGNTIYF. As DNA, the CDR3 is TGTGCCAGCACCTTCCTGAGGGGTTTTGGAAACACCATATATTTT.

This clonotype has just a few counts. The chain is built from TRBV3-1 and TRBJ2-7; 9 nucleotides agree with TRBD1. The CDR3 has 16 amino acids. The V and J ends lost 0 bases and 2 bases, in that order; junction bases with no gene match: 5. Germline V gene lookup returns CDR1 LGHDT and CDR2 YNNKEL (reference sequence). The CDR3 here is CASSQDPGQGPYEQYF. CDR3 bases: TGTGCCAGCAGCCAAGATCCAGGACAGGGGCCCTACGAGCAGTACTTC.

Concerning this clonotype: Possible read error: a much larger clone is one base away. This chain connects TRBV19 to TRBJ1-5; D remains unclear. This CDR3 has 13 residues. Germline V CDR1 and CDR2: LNHDA, SQIVND (reference sequence). Trimming removed 10 bases from V and 5 bases from J, with 15 bases in between. CDR3 sequence: CAIAEGRYQPQHF. DNA for the CDR3: TGTGCCATTGCTGAGGGAAGGTATCAGCCCCAGCATTTT. Full variable domain (rest looked up from reference TRBV19 and TRBJ1-5): DGGITQSPKYLFRKEGQNVTLSCEQNLNHDAMYWYRQDPGQGLRLIYYSQIVNDFQKGDIAEGYSVSREKKESFPLTVTSAQKNPTAFYLCAIAEGRYQPQHFGDGTRLSIL.

With regard to this clonotype: This may be a read error: a much more frequent sequence differs by one nucleotide. This chain connects TRBV4-2 to TRBJ1-1, with a tentative D call TRBD1 (5 bases). The CDR3 sequence is 14 residues long. V gave up 7 bases and J gave up 3 bases, with 15 bases separating them. CDR1 LGHNA and CDR2 YNFKEQ come from the germline V gene. CDR3 region: CASIRQGDDTEAFF. DNA for the CDR3: TGTGCCAGCATCCGGCAGGGTGACGACACTGAAGCTTTCTTT.

A remark on this clonotype: The missing conserved phenylalanine or tryptophan at the end of this CDR3 makes a read error likely. This chain uses TRBV2 with TRBJ1-1, with D hard to call. The CDR3 has 10 amino acids. In germline, CDR1 is SNHLY, CDR2 FYNNEI. CDR3: CASRSTKAFL. DNA for the CDR3: TGTGCCAGCAGGAGCACTAAAGCTTTCCTT.

This clonotype was counted at least ten times. V and J are TRBV2 and TRBJ1-2; D perhaps matches TRBD1 (5 bases). Germline V CDR1 and CDR2: SNHLY, FYNNEI. The germline V and J ends were trimmed by 4 bases and 9 bases, with 15 bases remaining between them. The CDR3 runs 13 residues. This CDR3 is CASSAEGFNSYTF. The CDR3 DNA reads as TGTGCCAGCAGTGCCGAGGGGTTTAATAGCTACACCTTC.

This clonotype appeared many times. The chain recombines TRBV27 with TRBJ2-1; 7 bases are a match to TRBD1. Trimming cost V 8 bases and J 3 bases; bases outside gene matches: 10. The CDR3 has 15 residues. Germline CDR1 and CDR2: MNHEY and SMNVEV (reference sequence). CDR3 DNA sequence: TGTGCCAGCTCTACCCCCAGGGGGTTCTACAATGAGCAGTTCTTC. This codes for CASSTPRGFYNEQFF.

This clonotype came up a few times. A clone one base away is much larger, so this may be a read error. The chain recombines TRBV25-1 with TRBJ2-5; 9 bases line up with TRBD1. V lost 5 bases to trimming and J lost 3 bases; unmatched junction nucleotides: 10. Germline-derived CDR1 and CDR2 are MGHDK and SYGVNS. The CDR3 is made up of 16 amino acids. The CDR3 loop reads CASSSRTGVYKETQYF. The CDR3 region has the DNA TGTGCCAGCAGTTCCCGGACAGGGGTGTACAAAGAGACCCAGTACTTC.

This chain joins TRBV13 and TRBJ1-1; D gene unclear. The CDR3 spans 11 residues. Germline CDR1 reads PRHDT; CDR2 reads FYEKMQ (reference sequence). Deletions cut 5 bases from V and 5 bases from J, with 6 bases between. DNA of the CDR3: TGTGCCAGCAGCGTTAATACTGAAGCTTTCTTT. This sequence encodes CASSVNTEAFF.

A word on this clonotype: Because the CDR3 is missing its conserved closing phenylalanine or tryptophan, this is likely a read error. The genes are TRBV5-1 and TRBJ2-7, with D maybe TRBD2 (6 bases). The CDR3 is 15 amino acids. CDR1 is SGHRS and CDR2 is YFSETQ in the germline V gene. With 0 bases removed from V and 3 bases from J, the gap between germline ends came to 13 bases. CDR3 amino acids: CASSLDGTEIYEQYL. In nucleotides, the CDR3 is TGCGCCAGCAGCTTGGACGGGACTGAAATCTACGAGCAGTACTTA.

This clonotype was recorded many times. J is TRBJ2-2 and V is TRBV6-1; 13 bases line up with TRBD2. J lost 6 bases, V lost 6 bases, and 7 bases had no gene match. The CDR3 length is 16 residues. Germline V gene lookup returns CDR1 MNHNS and CDR2 SASEGT. The CDR3 loop is CASSRPGLAGPGELFF. The CDR3 coding sequence is TGTGCCAGCAGCAGACCGGGACTAGCGGGACCCGGGGAGCTGTTTTTT.

This clonotype is a singleton in its sample. The junction departs from the called germline gene at one end, perhaps through a read error. The chain employs TRBV6-2 or TRBV6-3 and TRBJ1-5; D perhaps matches TRBD1 (6 bases). CDR1 and CDR2 (germline): MNHEY, SVGEGT. The CDR3 contains 17 residues. CDR3 DNA sequence: TGTTCCAGCAGTACTACGACGAGGGGGGGGAAAAATCAGCCCAAGCATTTT. It codes for CSSSTTTRGGKNQPKHF.